This entry lists 21 T cell receptor beta chains sequenced from one sample in a study of blood T cell repertoires in COVID-19. TCRdb's table, derived via immunoSEQ multiplex PCR, lists solely in-frame clones and lacks some. The sample holds around 620,000 clones; about 87% are singletons and the top ten take about 0.24%. Sequenced input: peripheral blood. The source of these receptors is a woman aged 18-29 years with acute or convalescent COVID-19.

This rearrangement joins TRBV12-3 or TRBV12-4 to TRBJ2-7; no clear D. The ends were cut back, 4 bases at V and 3 bases at J, with 4 bases in the middle. The CDR3 contains 11 residues. CDR3 residues: CASSSNYEQYF. CDR3 nucleotide sequence: TGTGCCAGCAGTTCCAACTACGAGCAGTACTTC.

The genes are TRBV3-1 (or the pseudogene TRBV3-2) and TRBJ2-3; 7 positions agree with TRBD2. CDR3 length: 15 amino acids. Germline values: CDR1 LGHDT, CDR2 YNNKEL (reference sequence). With 6 bases clipped from V and 0 bases from J, the junction kept 6 bases outside the gene matches. The DNA of the CDR3 is TGTGCCAGCAGATCTAGCGGTTTTAGCACAGATACGCAGTATTTT. Amino acid sequence: CASRSSGFSTDTQYF.

The rearrangement joins TRBV6-2 or TRBV6-3 to TRBJ1-2, with unresolved D. The CDR3 totals 12 residues. Trimming shortened V by 4 bases and J by 4 bases, and 7 bases separated the two germline ends. Germline lookup yields CDR1 MNHEY and CDR2 SVGEGT. The CDR3 loop is CASSFGPYGYTF. The CDR3 coding sequence is TGTGCCAGCAGTTTCGGTCCCTATGGCTACACCTTC.

V is TRBV15 and J is TRBJ1-2; TRBD1 is a possible D gene (6 bases). V was clipped by 1 base and J by 7 bases, with 10 bases between them. The CDR3 spans 13 residues. Germline CDR1 is LNHNV and CDR2 is YYDKDF (reference sequence). The chain's CDR3 is CATSRATQGGYTF. The CDR3 region has the DNA TGTGCCACCAGCAGAGCGACACAGGGTGGCTACACCTTC.

J is TRBJ2-3 and V is TRBV7-2; 11 bases are a match to TRBD2. Per germline, CDR1 SGHTA and CDR2 FQGNSA. V trimming: 4 bases; J trimming: 2 bases; junction bases outside the gene matches: 2. CDR3 length equals 15 residues. The CDR3 DNA is TGTGCCAGCAGCTCGACTAGCGGGGTCACAGATACGCAGTATTTT. This encodes CASSSTSGVTDTQYF.

The CDR3 sequence is CASSIGRGQGGYTF. In nucleotides, the CDR3 is TGTGCCAGTAGTATAGGTAGGGGGCAAGGAGGCTACACCTTC. The chain employs TRBV19 and TRBJ1-2; 7 bases fit TRBD1. The CDR3 has 14 amino acids. Per germline, CDR1 LNHDA and CDR2 SQIVND (reference sequence). V shed 1 base, J shed 8 bases, and the junction held 7 bases outside the gene matches.

The V and J genes are TRBV6-5 and TRBJ2-2; perhaps TRBD2 as D (5 bases). The V end was cut by 4 bases, the J end by 4 bases, with 13 bases between. The CDR3 is 15 residues long. Per the germline V gene, CDR1 is MNHEY and CDR2 is SVGAGI. In DNA form, the CDR3 reads TGTGCCAGCAGTTCTAGCCCCCCGGGCACCGGGGAGCTGTTTTTT. Translation gives CASSSSPPGTGELFF.

The V and J genes are TRBV6-2 or TRBV6-3 and TRBJ2-1; D may be TRBD2 (5 bases). CDR1 and CDR2 from the germline V gene are MNHEY and SVGEGT. This CDR3 is 14 amino acids long. V was cut by 0 bases and J by 5 bases, with 8 bases left in between. CDR3: CASSYSRGNNEQFF. The CDR3 DNA is TGTGCCAGCAGTTACTCGAGAGGGAACAATGAGCAGTTCTTC.

The chain carries TRBV7-2 and TRBJ2-6; D is uncertain. V was shortened by 2 bases and J by 0 bases, with 11 bases between the two germline ends. CDR1 and CDR2 (germline): SGHTA, FQGNSA. This CDR3 comprises 17 residues. The CDR3 sequence is CASSLNPTFSGANVLTF. The CDR3 DNA reads as TGTGCCAGCAGCTTAAACCCAACTTTCTCTGGGGCCAACGTCCTGACTTTC.

The chain carries TRBV12-3 or TRBV12-4 and TRBJ1-3; D is ambiguous. The germline V and J ends were trimmed by 10 bases and 0 bases, with 4 bases remaining between them. This CDR3 has 11 amino acids. The CDR3 nucleotides read TGTGCCAAGAGCTCTGGAAACACCATATATTTT. It is translated as CAKSSGNTIYF.

The genes are TRBV7-9 and TRBJ1-4; no clear D gene. CDR3 size: 14 residues. Germline V gene sequence: CDR1 SEHNR, CDR2 FQNEAQ (reference sequence). V lost 3 bases and J lost 8, with 13 bases in between. CDR3 amino acids: CASSLIDPREKLFF. Here the CDR3 DNA reads TGTGCCAGCAGCTTGATAGACCCGCGGGAAAAACTGTTTTTT.

This clone occurred once. The V and J genes are TRBV6-5 and TRBJ1-4; D ambiguous. Between the trimmed V and J ends, which lost 6 bases and 3 bases, there was a span of 8 bases. This CDR3 is 13 amino acids long. Germline CDR1 MNHEY, CDR2 SVGAGI. CDR3 in amino acids: CASRGGANEKLFF. The DNA for the CDR3 is TGTGCCAGCAGAGGAGGAGCTAATGAAAAACTGTTTTTT.

The rearrangement links TRBV15 to TRBJ1-2; D gene ambiguous. Germline V CDR1 and CDR2: LNHNV, YYDKDF (reference sequence). Trimming pared 0 bases from V and 4 bases from J, leaving 6 bases between. The CDR3 length is 13 residues. The CDR3 DNA reads as TGTGCCACCAGCAGAGAATATTCCTATGGCTACACCTTC. Translating gives CATSREYSYGYTF.

The chain has TRBV6-2 or TRBV6-3 and TRBJ1-3, with 7 bases fitting TRBD1. Germline CDR1 MNHEY, CDR2 SVGEGT. CDR3 length: 15 amino acids. The trim removed 5 bases at V and 0 bases at J, leaving 4 bases unmatched. The DNA for the CDR3 is TGTGCCAGCAGTCGCGGGACAGACTCTGGAAACACCATATATTTT. It translates to CASSRGTDSGNTIYF.

As for this clone: Other DNA sequences in the same sample also yield this CDR3. The CDR3 loop reads CASSRDSNYGYTF. CDR3 in DNA: TGTGCCAGCAGTCGGGACAGCAACTATGGCTACACCTTC. The V call is TRBV12-3 or TRBV12-4, the J call TRBJ1-2; 7 nucleotides match TRBD1. The CDR3 is 13 amino acids. Unmatched junction bases numbered 2, after V lost 5 bases and J lost 2 bases.

This clone was observed once. V usage is TRBV19 and J usage is TRBJ1-6; D is perhaps TRBD1 (6 bases). V lost 4 bases and J 3 bases, leaving 16 bases between the germline ends. Per germline, CDR1 LNHDA and CDR2 SQIVND (reference sequence). The CDR3 contains 17 residues. The CDR3 sequence: CASSTQTGPLYNSPLHF. CDR3 DNA: TGTGCCAGTAGTACCCAGACAGGCCCGCTCTATAATTCACCCCTCCACTTT.

This chain connects TRBV11-2 to TRBJ1-6, with 7 nucleotides matching TRBD1. Germline V gives CDR1 SGHAT, CDR2 FQNNGV. V gave up 4 bases and J gave up 7 bases; unmatched junction bases: 4. This CDR3 comprises 14 residues. CDR3 amino acids: CASSWRQGNSPLHF. For the CDR3, the DNA is TGTGCCAGCAGCTGGCGACAGGGCAATTCACCCCTCCACTTT.

The chain employs TRBV4-1 and TRBJ2-1, with TRBD2 matching over 8 bases. Per the germline V gene, CDR1 is MGHRA and CDR2 is YSYEKL. This CDR3 contains 15 residues. V lost 1 base, J lost 6 bases, and 5 bases stayed unmatched. The CDR3 bases are TGCGCCAGCAGCCAAGCGGGACTAGTTCTCAATGAGCAGTTCTTC. Translated, it gives CASSQAGLVLNEQFF.

This chain's CDR3 is CASRDRGVNTEAFF. In nucleotides, the CDR3 is TGTGCCAGCAGAGACAGGGGAGTGAACACTGAAGCTTTCTTT. The chain combines TRBV3-1 (or the pseudogene TRBV3-2) with TRBJ1-1; 8 nucleotides align to TRBD1. The CDR3 spans 14 residues. Germline values: CDR1 LGHDT, CDR2 YNNKEL (reference sequence). J lost 0 bases, V lost 6 bases, and 3 bases had no gene match.

The chain joins TRBV5-1 to TRBJ1-2; D not certain. The CDR3 sequence is 14 residues long. The germline V and J ends were trimmed by 0 bases and 5 bases, with 11 bases remaining between them. Per germline, CDR1 SGHRS and CDR2 YFSETQ. The CDR3 DNA follows: TGCGCCAGCAGCTTGGATCCGTTTTTATATGGCTACACCTTC. It translates to CASSLDPFLYGYTF.

The chain recombines TRBV9 with TRBJ2-3, with TRBD1 identical over 8 bases. Germline CDR1 is SGDLS and CDR2 is YYNGEE. The CDR3 consists of 16 residues. With V trimmed by 1 base and J by 2 bases, 6 bases remained unmatched. This CDR3 reads CASSVRQGQYTDTQYF. The CDR3 bases are TGTGCCAGCAGCGTAAGACAGGGGCAATACACAGATACGCAGTATTTT.